Listed here are 15 T cell receptor beta chains from one sample, sequenced in a study of blood T cell repertoires in COVID-19. Profiled with immunoSEQ multiplex PCR; TCRdb holds only in-frame clones, not every one. The sample consists of about 130,000 clones, almost 70% of them appearing once. Input material: peripheral blood. These receptors came from a woman in her sixties or seventies with acute or convalescent COVID-19.

The chain couples TRBV28 to TRBJ2-7; TRBD2 is a possible D gene (6 bases). The CDR3 is made up of 16 amino acids. The V end lost 5 bases, the J end lost 2 bases, and 19 bases lay between the germline ends. CDR1 and CDR2 (germline): MDHEN, SYDVKM. The CDR3 here is CASSPRLGTVTYEQYF. In DNA, the CDR3 is TGTGCCAGCAGTCCCCGACTAGGGACCGTCACCTACGAGCAGTACTTC.

The chain couples TRBV5-1 to TRBJ2-5; D may be TRBD2 (6 bases). The V end was cut by 7 bases, the J end by 3 bases, with 13 bases between. Germline V gene sequence: CDR1 SGHRS, CDR2 YFSETQ. This CDR3 comprises 13 residues. CDR3: CASGGAEEETQYF. The CDR3 DNA reads as TGCGCCAGCGGAGGGGCCGAGGAAGAGACCCAGTACTTC.

The chain couples TRBV7-6 to TRBJ2-2; 8 nucleotides match TRBD2. Germline assignment: CDR1 SGHVS and CDR2 FNYEAQ. The CDR3 loop spans 15 amino acids. The trim removed 6 bases at V and 6 bases at J, leaving 9 bases unmatched. CDR3 region: CASSLSGSLPGELFF. CDR3 coding DNA: TGTGCCAGCAGTTTAAGCGGGAGCCTTCCCGGGGAGCTGTTTTTT.

This clone turned up a few times. CDR3 sequence (DNA): TGTGCCACCAGCAGAGATAGGGGACTAGCGGGAGGGACAGATACGCAGTATTTT. Protein product: CATSRDRGLAGGTDTQYF. The gene calls are TRBV15 and TRBJ2-3; TRBD2 agrees at 16 bases. This CDR3 region has 18 residues. J lost 3 bases, V lost 0 bases, and 3 bases had no gene match. CDR1 and CDR2 (germline): LNHNV, YYDKDF (reference sequence).

This clone was seen many times. This chain uses TRBV7-9 with TRBJ2-7; D may be TRBD1 (6 bases). The V and J ends lost 0 bases and 5 bases respectively, with 11 bases between them. Germline V gives CDR1 SEHNR, CDR2 FQNEAQ (reference sequence). This CDR3 is 14 amino acids long. CDR3 DNA sequence: TGTGCCAGCAGCTTAGCGGGGGCAGGGAACGAGCAGTACTTC. This codes for CASSLAGAGNEQYF.

The V and J genes are TRBV10-2 and TRBJ2-1; 12 nucleotides agree with TRBD2. Germline trimming cut 8 bases from V and 6 bases from J; bases unmatched to any gene: 11. Germline loops: CDR1 WSHSY, CDR2 SAAADI. This CDR3 has 16 residues. CDR3 coding DNA: TGCGCCAGCGCCCGACTAGCGGGGGCCCCTACCAATGAGCAGTTCTTC. It is translated as CASARLAGAPTNEQFF.

This clone came up a few times. The rearrangement joins TRBV9 to TRBJ2-1, with TRBD1 matching over 9 bases. The CDR3 totals 15 residues. Trimming took 3 bases from V and 2 from J; bases not matched to a gene: 3. CDR1 SGDLS and CDR2 YYNGEE come from the germline V gene. For the CDR3, the DNA is TGTGCCAGCAGCGAAACAGGGGGCCCCTACAATGAGCAGTTCTTC. Protein sequence: CASSETGGPYNEQFF. The full variable domain, rest sourced from reference TRBV9 and TRBJ2-1, is DSGVTQTPKHLITATGQRVTLRCSPRSGDLSVYWYQQSLDQGLQFLIQYYNGEERAKGNILERFSAQQFPDLHSELNLSSLELGDSALYFCASSETGGPYNEQFFGPGTRLTVL.

This sequence joins TRBV7-8 and TRBJ1-2, with D maybe TRBD1 (6 bases). Trimming pared 5 bases from V and 1 base from J, leaving 11 bases between. The germline V gene encodes CDR1 SGHVS and CDR2 FQNEAQ. The CDR3 has 14 amino acids. The chain's CDR3 is CASSPNRDNYGYTF. CDR3 bases: TGTGCCAGCAGCCCAAACAGGGATAACTATGGCTACACCTTC.

J is TRBJ2-1 and V is TRBV14; 10 nucleotides line up with TRBD2. V lost 1 base and J lost 6; bases outside the gene matches: 12. The CDR3 has 18 amino acids. Germline loops: CDR1 SGHDN, CDR2 FVKESK. The CDR3 loop reads CASSQGTSGRGLGNEQFF. For the CDR3, the DNA is TGTGCCAGCAGCCAAGGGACTAGCGGAAGAGGGTTGGGCAATGAGCAGTTCTTC.

The chain carries TRBV3-1 (or the pseudogene TRBV3-2) and TRBJ1-5, with a possible D match to TRBD1 (5 bases). The CDR3 length is 15 residues. Trimming pared 4 bases from V and 4 bases from J, leaving 14 bases between. The V gene's germline CDR1 is LGHDT and CDR2 YNNKEL (reference sequence). CDR3 sequence (DNA): TGTGCCAGCAGCCCAGGGCAAGTAGGGAATCAGCCCCAGCATTTT. This gives the protein CASSPGQVGNQPQHF.

The chain employs TRBV14 and TRBJ1-1; unclear D gene. V was trimmed by 4 bases and J by 0 bases, leaving 6 bases between them. This CDR3 region has 13 residues. From germline, CDR1 is SGHDN and CDR2 FVKESK. The DNA of the CDR3 is TGTGCCAGCAGCCGGTCTATGAACACTGAAGCTTTCTTT. This gives the protein CASSRSMNTEAFF.

The chain has TRBV7-2 and TRBJ2-2; D perhaps matches TRBD1 (7 bases). The germline V gene encodes CDR1 SGHTA and CDR2 FQGNSA. The CDR3 loop spans 15 amino acids. Trimming removed 1 base at V and 4 bases at J, with 10 bases between. DNA for the CDR3: TGTGCCAGCAGCTTAGGACAGGGAGGCACCGGGGAGCTGTTTTTT. The encoded protein is CASSLGQGGTGELFF.

This clone was observed a single time. This rearrangement joins TRBV6-5 to TRBJ2-1, with D maybe TRBD1 (6 bases). Between the trimmed V and J ends, which lost 2 bases and 9 bases, there was a span of 17 bases. The CDR3 spans 15 residues. Germline CDR1 is MNHEY and CDR2 is SVGAGI. CDR3 region: CASSYVDTGMGEQFF. CDR3 DNA: TGTGCCAGCAGTTACGTGGACACAGGGATGGGTGAGCAGTTCTTC.

This clone appeared many times. The chain carries TRBV7-9 and TRBJ2-1, with 7 positions matching TRBD2. With 4 bases clipped from V and 7 bases from J, the junction kept 1 base outside the gene matches. There are 12 residues in the CDR3. Germline CDR1 and CDR2: SEHNR and FQNEAQ (reference sequence). CDR3 protein: CASSWGGNEQFF. The CDR3 DNA reads as TGTGCCAGCAGCTGGGGGGGTAATGAGCAGTTCTTC.

The chain is built from TRBV5-1 and TRBJ2-4; tentatively, D is TRBD2 (5 bases). Trimming took off 4 bases at V and 1 base at J, with 12 bases between the two ends. Germline V gene data show CDR1 as SGHRS and CDR2 as YFSETQ. The CDR3 contains 15 residues. Here the CDR3 DNA reads TGCGCCAGCAGCACCTTCGGGGAGGCCAAAAACATTCAGTACTTC. Amino acids: CASSTFGEAKNIQYF.